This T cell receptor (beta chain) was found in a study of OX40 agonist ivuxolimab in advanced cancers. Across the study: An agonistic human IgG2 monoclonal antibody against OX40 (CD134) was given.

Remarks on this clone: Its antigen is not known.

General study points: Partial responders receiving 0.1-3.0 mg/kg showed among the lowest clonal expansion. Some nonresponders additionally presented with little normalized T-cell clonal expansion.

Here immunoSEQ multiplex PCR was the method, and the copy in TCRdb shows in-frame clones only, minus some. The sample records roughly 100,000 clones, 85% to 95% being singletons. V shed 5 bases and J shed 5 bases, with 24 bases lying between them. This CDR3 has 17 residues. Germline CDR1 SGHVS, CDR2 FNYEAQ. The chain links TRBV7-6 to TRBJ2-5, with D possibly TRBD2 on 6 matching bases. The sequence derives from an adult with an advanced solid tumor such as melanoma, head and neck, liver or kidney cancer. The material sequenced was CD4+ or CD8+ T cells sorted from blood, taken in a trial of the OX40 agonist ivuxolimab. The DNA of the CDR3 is TGTGCCAGCAGCCCGATTAGCCAGTCCATTGGGGGGGAGACCCAGTACTTC. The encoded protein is CASSPISQSIGGETQYF.